The clone carrying this T cell receptor (beta chain) was counted ten times or more. Its antigen is as yet unknown. The data originate from a study of blood T cells in healthy people across ages. Whole-study findings and limits: Compared with aged donors, long-lived donors showed fewer expanded clones, suggesting selection.

Germline V gene lookup returns CDR1 SQVTM and CDR2 ANQGSEA. The CDR3 totals 13 residues. V lost 4 bases and J 5 bases, leaving 15 bases between the germline ends. The authors ran a second PCR of about 6 to 11 cycles using a sample-barcoded 5' primer and a J-beta primer mix. From the 5' RACE reads, TCRdb called clonotypes with MiXCR, one entry per CDR3 protein. This table has 1.5 million to 2 million distinct CDR3 sequences, about two fifths appearing once. Source material: blood. The chain uses TRBV29-1 and TRBJ2-7; no definite D call. This clonotype was sampled from a human donor in good health. As DNA, the CDR3 is TGCAGCGTTGCATTACTTCTGAATAACGAGCAGTACTTC. It translates to CSVALLLNNEQYF.